A selection of T cell receptor beta chains follows, all from one sample in a study of T cell responses to AZD1222 COVID-19 vaccine. Profiled with immunoSEQ multiplex PCR; TCRdb holds only in-frame clones, not every one. The sample lists 30,000 to 35,000 clones, approximately 86% occurring once. Specimen: peripheral blood, collected on day 0 of AZD1222 vaccination. The source is an adult in good health. CDR3s include the opening cysteine and the closing phenylalanine or tryptophan. Each record gives: J gene, clone size, V gene, D gene, CDR3 protein, CDR3 DNA. D genes are given only for firm matches. Clone sizes are given selectively: once, few, many, or a class where the clone is expanded.

j_call: TRBJ2-7
clone_size: -
v_call: TRBV6-2/TRBV6-3
d_call: TRBD1
cdr3_aa: CASSYTGESLYEQYF
cdr3_nt: TGTGCCAGCAGTTACACAGGGGAAAGTCTCTACGAGCAGTACTTC

j_call: TRBJ2-3
clone_size: -
v_call: TRBV6-5
d_call: -
cdr3_aa: CASKQSPESTDTQYF
cdr3_nt: TGTGCCAGCAAACAATCCCCAGAATCCACAGATACGCAGTATTTT

j_call: TRBJ1-2
clone_size: -
v_call: TRBV28
d_call: -
cdr3_aa: CASSFPTEGSLGYTF
cdr3_nt: TGTGCCAGCAGTTTCCCAACGGAAGGGTCCCTTGGCTACACCTTC

j_call: TRBJ2-5
clone_size: -
v_call: TRBV10-1
d_call: -
cdr3_aa: CASSDSQGGQETQYF
cdr3_nt: TGCGCCAGCAGTGACTCACAGGGAGGGCAAGAGACCCAGTACTTC

j_call: TRBJ2-7
clone_size: few
v_call: TRBV4-1
d_call: TRBD2
cdr3_aa: CASTARLAGFSYEQYF
cdr3_nt: TGCGCCAGCACCGCTCGACTAGCGGGGTTCTCCTACGAGCAGTACTTC

j_call: TRBJ2-1
clone_size: -
v_call: TRBV29-1
d_call: -
cdr3_aa: CSATLGYAFF
cdr3_nt: TGCAGCGCTACTCTAGGTTACGCGTTCTTC

j_call: TRBJ1-2
clone_size: -
v_call: TRBV28
d_call: -
cdr3_aa: CASSAANYGYTF
cdr3_nt: TGTGCCAGCTCCGCCGCTAACTATGGCTACACCTTC

j_call: TRBJ2-7
clone_size: -
v_call: TRBV21-1
d_call: -
cdr3_aa: CASQQGGPYEQYF
cdr3_nt: TGTGCCAGCCAACAGGGAGGTCCCTACGAGCAGTACTTC

j_call: TRBJ1-5
clone_size: -
v_call: TRBV7-2
d_call: -
cdr3_aa: CASSARGGPNQPQHF
cdr3_nt: TGTGCCAGCAGCGCAAGGGGGGGACCCAATCAGCCCCAGCATTTT

j_call: TRBJ1-1
clone_size: -
v_call: TRBV9
d_call: -
cdr3_aa: CASSAVGEPAEAFF
cdr3_nt: TGTGCCAGCAGCGCAGTAGGGGAGCCAGCTGAAGCTTTCTTT

j_call: TRBJ2-7
clone_size: -
v_call: TRBV19
d_call: -
cdr3_aa: CASSRSFSTYEQYF
cdr3_nt: TGTGCCAGTAGCCGCTCCTTTTCTACCTACGAGCAGTACTTC

j_call: TRBJ2-7
clone_size: -
v_call: TRBV4-2
d_call: TRBD2
cdr3_aa: CASSQGPGAGGQFEQYF
cdr3_nt: TGTGCCAGCAGCCAAGGGCCAGGGGCGGGGGGGCAGTTCGAGCAGTACTTC

j_call: TRBJ1-1
clone_size: -
v_call: TRBV6-6
d_call: -
cdr3_aa: CASSSSGTEAFF
cdr3_nt: TGTGCCAGCAGTTCCTCAGGCACTGAAGCTTTCTTT

j_call: TRBJ1-2
clone_size: -
v_call: TRBV5-4
d_call: -
cdr3_aa: CASSNRERGYGYTF
cdr3_nt: TGTGCCAGCAGCAACAGGGAGAGGGGCTATGGCTACACCTTC

j_call: TRBJ1-2
clone_size: -
v_call: TRBV19
d_call: TRBD1
cdr3_aa: CASSNRQGLEGYTF
cdr3_nt: TGTGCCAGTAGTAATCGACAGGGACTCGAGGGCTACACCTTC

j_call: TRBJ1-2
clone_size: -
v_call: TRBV11-2
d_call: TRBD1
cdr3_aa: CASSSGQANYGYTF
cdr3_nt: TGTGCCAGCAGCTCGGGACAGGCTAACTATGGCTACACCTTC

j_call: TRBJ1-6
clone_size: -
v_call: TRBV6-5
d_call: -
cdr3_aa: CASSYGDSPLHF
cdr3_nt: TGTGCCAGCAGTTATGGCGATTCACCCCTCCACTTT

j_call: TRBJ2-7
clone_size: once
v_call: TRBV27
d_call: -
cdr3_aa: CASSLSGFLYEQYF
cdr3_nt: TGTGCCAGCAGTTTATCAGGGTTTCTCTACGAGCAGTACTTC

j_call: TRBJ2-7
clone_size: -
v_call: TRBV5-8
d_call: TRBD2
cdr3_aa: CASRTAGVAYEQYF
cdr3_nt: TGTGCCAGCAGGACAGCGGGAGTGGCCTACGAGCAGTACTTC

j_call: TRBJ1-6
clone_size: -
v_call: TRBV7-8
d_call: -
cdr3_aa: CASSASPLSYNSPLHF
cdr3_nt: TGTGCCAGCAGCGCCTCGCCCCTTTCCTATAATTCACCCCTCCACTTT

j_call: TRBJ1-5
clone_size: -
v_call: TRBV28
d_call: TRBD1
cdr3_aa: CASRQLRDRGGNQPQHF
cdr3_nt: TGTGCCAGCAGACAACTGCGGGACAGGGGTGGCAATCAGCCCCAGCATTTT

j_call: TRBJ1-5
clone_size: -
v_call: TRBV30
d_call: -
cdr3_aa: CAWSVRGSGGQPQHF
cdr3_nt: TGTGCCTGGAGTGTTCGGGGAAGTGGCGGTCAGCCCCAGCATTTT

j_call: TRBJ2-3
clone_size: -
v_call: TRBV7-3
d_call: TRBD2
cdr3_aa: CASSLTGLVGTDTQYF
cdr3_nt: TGTGCCAGCAGCTTAACGGGACTAGTAGGCACAGATACGCAGTATTTT

j_call: TRBJ1-6
clone_size: -
v_call: TRBV4-3
d_call: -
cdr3_aa: CASSQEGTDNSPLHF
cdr3_nt: TGCGCCAGCAGCCAAGAAGGGACCGATAATTCACCCCTCCACTTT

j_call: TRBJ1-2
clone_size: -
v_call: TRBV10-3
d_call: TRBD1
cdr3_aa: CAISERQGSEGYTF
cdr3_nt: TGTGCCATCAGTGAGAGACAGGGGTCGGAGGGCTACACCTTC

j_call: TRBJ2-6
clone_size: -
v_call: TRBV6-5
d_call: -
cdr3_aa: CASSLRGPGANVLTF
cdr3_nt: TGTGCCAGCAGCCTGAGGGGTCCTGGGGCCAACGTCCTGACTTTC

j_call: TRBJ1-5
clone_size: -
v_call: TRBV7-2
d_call: -
cdr3_aa: CASRRGNQPQHF
cdr3_nt: TGTGCCAGCAGGAGGGGGAATCAGCCCCAGCATTTT

j_call: TRBJ1-1
clone_size: -
v_call: TRBV9
d_call: -
cdr3_aa: CASSVDTLVGEAFF
cdr3_nt: TGTGCCAGCAGCGTAGACACGTTAGTTGGTGAAGCTTTCTTT

j_call: TRBJ2-2
clone_size: -
v_call: TRBV9
d_call: TRBD2
cdr3_aa: CASSPRGLAGGTDGELFF
cdr3_nt: TGTGCCAGCAGCCCCCGAGGACTAGCGGGGGGTACGGACGGGGAGCTGTTTTTT

j_call: TRBJ2-1
clone_size: few
v_call: TRBV7-3
d_call: -
cdr3_aa: CASSLSRDYNEQFF
cdr3_nt: TGTGCCAGCAGCTTATCGAGGGACTACAATGAGCAGTTCTTC

j_call: TRBJ2-7
clone_size: once
v_call: TRBV4-1
d_call: TRBD1
cdr3_aa: CASSSWAGTDYEQYF
cdr3_nt: TGCGCCAGCAGCTCCTGGGCCGGGACAGATTACGAGCAGTACTTC

j_call: TRBJ1-2
clone_size: -
v_call: TRBV7-2
d_call: -
cdr3_aa: CASSLDSPNYGYTF
cdr3_nt: TGTGCCAGCAGCTTAGACTCCCCTAACTATGGCTACACCTTC

j_call: TRBJ1-1
clone_size: -
v_call: TRBV9
d_call: -
cdr3_aa: CASSVGKITEAFF
cdr3_nt: TGTGCCAGCAGCGTAGGGAAGATCACTGAAGCTTTCTTT

j_call: TRBJ2-7
clone_size: -
v_call: TRBV24-1
d_call: -
cdr3_aa: CATIIVDCDYEQYF
cdr3_nt: TGTGCCACCATTATAGTTGACTGCGACTACGAGCAGTACTTC

j_call: TRBJ2-7
clone_size: -
v_call: TRBV18
d_call: TRBD2
cdr3_aa: CASSPGTSSSYEQYF
cdr3_nt: TGTGCCAGCTCCCCCGGGACTAGCAGTTCCTACGAGCAGTACTTC

j_call: TRBJ2-1
clone_size: few
v_call: TRBV6-2/TRBV6-3
d_call: TRBD2
cdr3_aa: CASSAGLAGEQFF
cdr3_nt: TGTGCCAGCAGTGCGGGACTAGCGGGAGAGCAGTTCTTC

j_call: TRBJ1-2
clone_size: -
v_call: TRBV5-4
d_call: -
cdr3_aa: CASSLLGSYGYTF
cdr3_nt: TGTGCCAGCAGCTTGTTGGGGTCCTATGGCTACACCTTC

j_call: TRBJ2-6
clone_size: -
v_call: TRBV5-1
d_call: TRBD1
cdr3_aa: CASSLLGQGVSGANVLTF
cdr3_nt: TGCGCCAGCAGCTTGTTGGGACAGGGGGTCTCTGGGGCCAACGTCCTGACTTTC

j_call: TRBJ1-4
clone_size: -
v_call: TRBV30
d_call: -
cdr3_aa: CAWNQGVYNEKLFF
cdr3_nt: TGTGCCTGGAATCAAGGGGTGTATAATGAAAAACTGTTTTTT

j_call: TRBJ2-5
clone_size: -
v_call: TRBV7-9
d_call: TRBD1
cdr3_aa: CASSQWDREAKVQYF
cdr3_nt: TGTGCCAGCAGCCAATGGGACAGGGAAGCTAAGGTCCAGTACTTC

j_call: TRBJ1-5
clone_size: -
v_call: TRBV6-5
d_call: -
cdr3_aa: CASSYSEYSNQPQHF
cdr3_nt: TGTGCCAGCAGTTACTCGGAATATAGCAATCAGCCCCAGCATTTT

j_call: TRBJ1-5
clone_size: -
v_call: TRBV19
d_call: -
cdr3_aa: CASSIGGRQPQHF
cdr3_nt: TGTGCCAGTAGTATCGGGGGCCGGCAGCCCCAGCATTTT

j_call: TRBJ1-2
clone_size: -
v_call: TRBV28
d_call: TRBD1
cdr3_aa: CASSVTGGSYGYTF
cdr3_nt: TGTGCCAGCAGTGTAACAGGGGGAAGCTATGGCTACACCTTC

j_call: TRBJ1-2
clone_size: once
v_call: TRBV19
d_call: -
cdr3_aa: CASSMGRDYGYTF
cdr3_nt: TGTGCCAGTAGTATGGGCAGGGACTATGGCTACACCTTC

j_call: TRBJ2-2
clone_size: -
v_call: TRBV6-1
d_call: -
cdr3_aa: CASSELVGWNTGELFF
cdr3_nt: TGTGCCAGCAGTGAATTAGTGGGATGGAACACCGGGGAGCTGTTTTTT

j_call: TRBJ2-1
clone_size: -
v_call: TRBV4-1
d_call: -
cdr3_aa: CASSQGLNNEQFF
cdr3_nt: TGCGCCAGCAGCCAAGGACTCAACAATGAGCAGTTCTTC